This T cell receptor (beta chain) was captured in a study of blood T cell repertoires in COVID-19 (dated by TCRdb to about 2020). Regarding the research as a whole: Collaborator samples came from the United States, Italy and Spain and covered acute and convalescent phases of COVID-19. The material from the prospective study consisted of cDNA or gDNA derived from T cells, B-cell-depleted T cells, or PBMCs. The dataset comprised deeply sampled blood TCRbeta repertoires from subjects exposed to, actively infected with, or recovered from COVID-19. The repertoires were released in a freely available public database meant as a resource for research on the immune response to SARS-CoV-2. Samples were obtained from the ongoing ImmuneRACE study (first 160 participants) and from roughly 1,300 subjects provided by 6 global collaborators. The sample metadata nearly always contained a de-identified subject ID, COVID-19 status, age in years and sex. Where available, HLA class I and class II types were taken from metadata supplied by the sample provider and were not determined by assay-based typing. The research as a whole found: How much clinical and demographic metadata was included differed by source and by participant, and the metadata was provided uncurated.

The collaborating institutions used their own protocols to collect whole blood in K2EDTA tubes. For TCRbeta analysis, collaborator samples were shipped as frozen whole blood, as isolated PBMCs, or as DNA extracted from either sample type. TCRbeta CDR3 regions were amplified from genomic DNA by means of the immunoSEQ Assay, a bias-controlled multiplex PCR. Processing in the source paper ran as follows. The number of nucleated cells in each sample was estimated from the amplification of reference gene primers within the assay. To quantify the absolute abundance of each unique TCRbeta CDR3 rearrangement, sequence reads were collapsed and filtered. For each sample, productive Simpson clonality was calculated as the square root of Simpson's diversity index over productive rearrangements. TCRdb obtained this table from immuneACCESS and retained in-frame rearrangements with V and J assigned. These tables miss some clones; where compared with another copy, unresolved V genes account for less than half of the shortfall, and the remainder is unexplained. V, J and clone size reflect that table, while D and trimming were determined from the DNA. In all, the sample holds around 150,000 clones, and 84% of those were seen once. The ten largest clones represent 5.5% to 8% of the sample.

CDR1 and CDR2, looked up from the germline V gene, are SGHAT and FQNNGV. The CDR3, cysteine through phenylalanine, is 14 amino acids long. Only CDR3 DNA is held: 42 bases, read in frame from base 1. V is shortened by 3 bases, J by 4 bases, and the region joining them spans 9 bases. In regard to this clone: What this receptor recognizes is not known. Base-call qualities are not available, and no considerably larger clone is one nucleotide away.

The chain links TRBV11-2 with TRBJ2-2; the D segment could be TRBD1, given 6 matching bases. The sample consisted of peripheral blood. The clonotype was recovered from a woman aged 50 to 60 in a cohort sampled during active or convalescent COVID-19. The CDR3 amino acid sequence is: CASSFTGSTGELFF. The DNA sequence follows: TGTGCCAGCAGCTTCACAGGGTCCACCGGGGAGCTGTTTTTT.